Described below is a single TCR beta chain sequence and its context. The assay was immunoSEQ multiplex PCR, and TCRdb's table has in-frame clones only and misses some. The sample shows around 140,000 clones, 86% of them seen only once. The CDR3 totals 14 residues. CDR1 is GTSNPN and CDR2 is SVGIG in the germline V gene (reference sequence). Trimming pared 1 base from V and 1 base from J, leaving 8 bases between. This specimen belongs to a study of radiation and T cells in renal cell carcinoma. Time point denoted: blood 4 weeks post-SBRT, at nephrectomy. Treatment described: 15 Gy SBRT to primary tumor, nephrectomy 4 weeks later.

Here the sequenced sample was blood, taken from a patient whose treatment included radiotherapy and nephrectomy. The TCR was taken from a woman aged 50 to 65 with renal cell carcinoma. The chain couples TRBV30 to TRBJ1-5; the D gene is possibly TRBD1 (5 bases). Written as DNA, the CDR3 is TGTGCCTGGAGTGGGCGGGGGAGCAATCAGCCCCAGCATTTT. Translation: CAWSGRGSNQPQHF.